The clone carrying this T cell receptor (beta chain) was counted only a few times. Antigen specificity is unknown. Assay used: immunoSEQ multiplex PCR; TCRdb lists only in-frame clones, some missing. The sample has 84,000 or so clones, roughly 80% seen once. The CDR3 has 13 amino acids. V lost 2 bases, J lost 7 bases, and 8 bases lay in between. The germline gives CDR1 MNHEY, CDR2 SMNVEV (reference sequence). After expansion with viral peptide pools in the ViraFEST assay, antigen-specific CD4+ T cells were sequenced. At the end of over 8 days of culture, CD4+ T cells were isolated. Either the BNT162b2 or mRNA-1273 vaccine was given to participants in two doses. A half-medium replacement with IL-2 medium was carried out on days 3 and 7. This sample is part of a study of vaccination effects on CD4 cells after COVID-19. Study context: It was a median of 72 days after the second dose that post-vaccine samples were obtained.

The rearrangement joins TRBV27 to TRBJ1-4; D possibly corresponds to TRBD1 (5 bases). The starting material was CD4+ T cells from PBMCs cultured with HCoV-OC43 spike peptides, obtained after COVID-19 vaccination. The sample's subset: HCoV-OC43 spike overlapping peptide pool stimulation. The TCR was taken from a human donor who received a COVID-19 vaccine. The CDR3 DNA sequence: TGTGCCAGCAGTTTAGGGGCCGGTGAAAAACTGTTTTTT. It specifies CASSLGAGEKLFF.